These 19 T cell receptor beta chains were sequenced from one sample in a study of T-cell memory formation after mild COVID-19. TCRdb recomputed calls from the 5' RACE reads with MiXCR, one row per CDR3 protein. The profile shows about 130,000 distinct CDR3 sequences, around a sixth of them singletons. Sample: PBMCs or a T cell subset sorted from them (not recorded which). All receptors come from an adult woman who had mild COVID-19 (a few samples of this study predate the infection). Cell type and time point are not known.

There are a few counts of this clonotype. V and J are TRBV7-9 and TRBJ2-2; D possibly matches TRBD1 or TRBD2 (5 bases each). Germline V CDR1 and CDR2: SEHNR, FQNEAQ (reference sequence). The CDR3 spans 15 residues. V lost 3 bases to trimming and J lost 3 bases, with 11 bases between them. DNA of the CDR3: TGTGCCAGCAGCTTTGGTTTGGGGGACACCGGGGAGCTGTTTTTT. Protein sequence: CASSFGLGDTGELFF.

The CDR3 coding sequence is TGTGCCAGCAGTTATGACAGGTCTTATGGCTACACCTTC. Translated: CASSYDRSYGYTF. This sequence joins TRBV5-4 and TRBJ1-2, with TRBD1 as a possible D gene (6 bases). The V end was cut by 5 bases, the J end by 5 bases, with 13 bases between. Germline V gives CDR1 SGHNT, CDR2 YYREEE (reference sequence). The CDR3 loop spans 13 amino acids.

The chain has TRBV6-6 and TRBJ2-4; a possible D gene is TRBD2 (5 bases). V was trimmed by 2 bases and J by 0 bases, leaving 11 bases between them. The germline V gene encodes CDR1 MNHNY and CDR2 SVGAGI (reference sequence). This CDR3 has 16 residues. The CDR3 bases are TGTGCCAGCAGTTACAGACTAAGCCTAGCCAAAAACATTCAGTACTTC. Encoded protein: CASSYRLSLAKNIQYF.

J is TRBJ2-7 and V is TRBV18, with D possibly being TRBD1 (6 bases). V was trimmed by 3 bases and J by 3 bases, leaving 15 bases between them. Per germline, CDR1 KGHSH and CDR2 LQKENI. CDR3 length equals 15 residues. The CDR3 loop reads CASSPPARGLYEQYF. CDR3 nucleotide sequence: TGTGCCAGCTCACCGCCCGCCAGGGGCCTCTACGAGCAGTACTTC. The full variable domain, completed using reference TRBV18 and TRBJ2-7, is NAGVMQNPRHLVRRRGQEARLRCSPMKGHSHVYWYRQLPEEGLKFMVYLQKENIIDESGMPKERFSAEFPKEGPSILRIQQVVRGDSAAYFCASSPPARGLYEQYFGPGTRLTVT.

The chain employs TRBV5-6 and TRBJ2-7; 7 bases map to TRBD1. This CDR3 comprises 13 residues. The V segment lost 1 base and the J segment 7 bases; nucleotides outside the gene matches: 5. Germline V gene sequence: CDR1 SGHDT, CDR2 YYEEEE. The CDR3 DNA reads as TGTGCCAGCAGCTTGAAGGGGGCAGGGGAGCAGTACTTC. It encodes CASSLKGAGEQYF.

V gene TRBV12-3 or TRBV12-4 combines with J gene TRBJ1-1; D possibly corresponds to TRBD1 (6 bases). The CDR3 extends over 15 amino acids. V lost 6 bases to trimming and J lost 4 bases, with 18 bases between them. DNA for the CDR3: TGTGCCAGCAGCCCCCGGATAGGACAGAGCACTGAAGCTTTCTTT. This codes for CASSPRIGQSTEAFF.

This clonotype was picked up many times. The CDR3 sequence is CASSRDRGQETQYF. The CDR3 DNA follows: TGTGCCAGCAGTCGGGACAGGGGGCAGGAGACCCAGTACTTC. The V call is TRBV12-3 or TRBV12-4, the J call TRBJ2-5, with TRBD1 identical over 12 bases. The J segment lost 5 bases and the V segment lost 5 bases, leaving 3 bases of the junction unmatched. The CDR3 consists of 14 residues.

The chain uses TRBV7-2 and TRBJ1-6; 7 bases are a match to TRBD1. The junction had 8 bases not matched to a gene; V was cut back by 5 bases and J by 7 bases. The CDR3 loop spans 15 amino acids. The V gene's germline CDR1 is SGHTA and CDR2 FQGNSA. Written as DNA, the CDR3 is TGTGCCAGCAGCCCGCCCAGGGGGGCGAATTCACCCCTCCACTTT. Protein: CASSPPRGANSPLHF. Full variable domain (remainder filled in from reference TRBV7-2 and TRBJ1-6): GAGVSQSPSNKVTEKGKDVELRCDPISGHTALYWYRQSLGQGLEFLIYFQGNSAPDKSGLPSDRFSAERTGGSVSTLTIQRTQQEDSAVYLCASSPPRGANSPLHFGNGTRLTVT.

The chain combines TRBV7-6 with TRBJ2-1; possibly TRBD1 for D (5 bases). The CDR3 length is 14 residues. Trimming took off 1 base at V and 8 bases at J, with 12 bases between the two ends. Germline-derived CDR1 and CDR2 are SGHVS and FNYEAQ. CDR3 amino acids: CASSLVGDGDEQFF. CDR3 DNA: TGTGCCAGCAGCTTAGTAGGGGATGGGGATGAGCAGTTCTTC.

This clonotype was recorded a few times. The V and J genes are TRBV12-3 or TRBV12-4 and TRBJ2-3; perhaps TRBD2 as D (6 bases). Trimming took off 6 bases at V and 0 bases at J, with 10 bases between the two ends. This CDR3 has 14 amino acids. The CDR3: CASRRGASTDTQYF. CDR3 DNA: TGTGCCAGCAGGCGGGGTGCCAGCACAGATACGCAGTATTTT.

The chain combines TRBV6-1 with TRBJ2-1; D is ambiguous. Per the germline V gene, CDR1 is MNHNS and CDR2 is SASEGT. V dropped 5 bases and J dropped 3 bases, with 11 bases sitting between them. The CDR3 spans 14 residues. CDR3 region: CASSHFTLYNEQFF. The CDR3 DNA follows: TGTGCCAGCAGTCACTTCACTCTCTACAATGAGCAGTTCTTC.

The V gene is TRBV27, the J gene TRBJ1-2; D not resolved. Germline CDR1 is MNHEY and CDR2 is SMNVEV (reference sequence). The V and J ends lost 0 bases and 3 bases respectively, with 8 bases between them. This CDR3 comprises 14 residues. The CDR3 is CASSLSASDYGYTF. In nucleotides, the CDR3 is TGTGCCAGCAGTTTATCGGCGTCAGACTATGGCTACACCTTC.

The gene calls are TRBV20-1 and TRBJ1-2; unclear D gene. The CDR3 consists of 12 residues. Germline assignment: CDR1 DFQATT and CDR2 SNEGSKA (reference sequence). V lost 3 bases and J lost 4, with 9 bases in between. Here the CDR3 reads CSASASSYGYTF. The DNA for the CDR3 is TGCAGTGCTAGCGCCAGCAGCTATGGCTACACCTTC.

The chain employs TRBV6-1 and TRBJ1-2; D may be TRBD1 (6 bases). The V gene's germline CDR1 is MNHNS and CDR2 SASEGT. The CDR3 runs to 16 residues. The germline V and J ends were trimmed by 2 bases and 0 bases, with 13 bases remaining between them. The CDR3 bases are TGTGCCAGCAGTGAAACTCCGACAGGAGCTAACTATGGCTACACCTTC. Translation: CASSETPTGANYGYTF.

This sequence joins TRBV7-9 and TRBJ2-7, with D perhaps matching TRBD1 (6 bases). Trimming removed 6 bases at V and 5 bases at J, with 14 bases between. The germline V gene encodes CDR1 SEHNR and CDR2 FQNEAQ (reference sequence). The CDR3 extends over 13 amino acids. CDR3 protein: CASRQGIVDEQYF. The CDR3 DNA sequence: TGTGCCAGCAGACAGGGAATCGTGGACGAGCAGTACTTC.

The genes are TRBV3-1 and TRBJ2-2; 15 nucleotides agree with TRBD2. The V gene end was trimmed by 4 bases and the J gene end by 5 bases; junction bases not matched to a gene: 2. The V gene's germline CDR1 is LGHDT and CDR2 YNNKEL (reference sequence). This CDR3 is built from 16 residues. CDR3 sequence: CASSPGTSGRTGELFF. In DNA form, the CDR3 reads TGTGCCAGCAGCCCGGGGACTAGCGGGAGGACCGGGGAGCTGTTTTTT.

This clonotype showed up just a few times. This sequence joins TRBV21-1 and TRBJ2-6. TRBV21-1 is a documented pseudogene. The CDR3 loop spans 18 amino acids. The CDR3 DNA reads TGTGCCAGCAGCAGAGCGATACCCAAATCCTCTGGGGCCAACGTCCTGACTTTC. It specifies CASSRAIPKSSGANVLTF.

J is TRBJ1-2 and V is TRBV30; possible D gene TRBD1, 5 bases. CDR1 is GTSNPN and CDR2 is SVGIG in the germline V gene (reference sequence). This CDR3 comprises 13 residues. V gave up 1 base and J gave up 6 bases, with 12 bases separating them. The DNA of the CDR3 is TGTGCCTGGAGTGCCGGGACTACGGATGGCTACACCTTC. This translates into CAWSAGTTDGYTF.

This clonotype showed up just a few times. This chain connects TRBV7-9 to TRBJ1-3, with D possibly TRBD1 on 5 matching bases. The length of the CDR3 is 14 residues. V lost 10 bases, J lost 0 bases, and 13 bases lay in between. Germline V CDR1 and CDR2: SEHNR, FQNEAQ (reference sequence). The CDR3 coding sequence is TGTGCCACAAACAGGAGACCCTCTGGAAACACCATATATTTT. As protein: CATNRRPSGNTIYF.